Listed below are T cell receptor beta chains from one sample, sequenced in a study of cytomegalovirus exposure and HLA in healthy donors. Libraries were prepared by immunoSEQ multiplex PCR; TCRdb keeps only in-frame clonotypes and omits some of them. The data contain 150,000 or so clones, around 79% of them singletons. Sequencing used PBMCs. The source of these receptors is a man between 40 and 49 years old in good health and CMV-seropositive. The CDR3 runs from the conserved cysteine through the conserved F or W. D genes are given only for firm matches.

cdr3_aa	cdr3_length	v_call	j_call	d_call
CASSLNLAFVGNEQFF	16	TRBV7-6	TRBJ2-1	NA
CASKLTGAKNSQYF	14	TRBV19	TRBJ2-4	TRBD1
CASNSGQGAYGYTF	14	TRBV19	TRBJ1-2	TRBD1
CASSLVTSGLAYEQYF	16	TRBV13	TRBJ2-7	TRBD2
CASLYGAGARNEQFF	15	TRBV6-6	TRBJ2-1	TRBD2
CAWSRQGLGRQYF	13	TRBV30	TRBJ2-7	NA
CASSAGLAGSIEQFF	15	TRBV11-2	TRBJ2-1	TRBD2
CASSPRQGKGTEAFF	15	TRBV7-2	TRBJ1-1	TRBD1
CASQDRGQSDTQYF	14	TRBV19	TRBJ2-3	TRBD1
CSSSGGTVNTEAFF	14	TRBV7-9	TRBJ1-1	NA
CASSYRTSGRGNEQFF	16	TRBV5-1	TRBJ2-1	TRBD2
CASSPGILGLAANYEQYF	18	TRBV5-1	TRBJ2-7	TRBD2
CASGSLDRGEQFF	13	TRBV12-5	TRBJ2-1	NA
CASSLGQASGNTIYF	15	TRBV5-1	TRBJ1-3	NA
CASSLDPSGSYNEQFF	16	TRBV5-1	TRBJ2-1	TRBD2
CASSPFQLLRQYF	13	TRBV5-8	TRBJ2-3	NA
CASSIDGWRSNQPQHF	16	TRBV6-6	TRBJ1-5	NA
CAIMERPQDTQYF	13	TRBV10-3	TRBJ2-3	NA
CASSPGGDNYGYTF	14	TRBV28	TRBJ1-2	NA
CASLFQGVRHTEAFF	15	TRBV2	TRBJ1-1	TRBD1
CASSEGTIGNQPQHF	15	TRBV9	TRBJ1-5	NA
CASSSRTSGYYEQYF	15	TRBV11-3	TRBJ2-7	TRBD2
CASSLGTPNTGELFF	15	TRBV28	TRBJ2-2	NA
CASSFGGPGQPQHF	14	TRBV28	TRBJ1-5	NA
CASSYEVTGNTIYF	14	TRBV6-6	TRBJ1-3	NA
CASSVAGLMGLAVPGEQFF	19	TRBV9	TRBJ2-1	TRBD2
CAWNQGGAGFF	11	TRBV30	TRBJ2-1	NA
CASSKAQIAKNIQYF	15	TRBV21-1	TRBJ2-4	NA
CASSEAGGQETQYF	14	TRBV5-1	TRBJ2-5	TRBD2
CASSLGQGNEKLFF	14	TRBV6-5	TRBJ1-4	TRBD1
CASSPRGAGVVETQYF	16	TRBV9	TRBJ2-5	TRBD2
CASSLDPGSWETQYF	15	TRBV5-1	TRBJ2-5	NA
CASSIQREGEQFF	13	TRBV19	TRBJ2-1	TRBD2
CASSWQGNTGELFF	14	TRBV5-1	TRBJ2-2	NA
CASSSGTGREKLFF	14	TRBV11-3	TRBJ1-4	TRBD1
CASSPGTTLISYEQYF	16	TRBV19	TRBJ2-7	TRBD2
CASSLAAGGGHNEQFF	16	TRBV5-1	TRBJ2-1	TRBD1
CASRPTSRTYEQYF	14	TRBV11-2	TRBJ2-7	NA
CASSQEESGLHEQYF	15	TRBV14	TRBJ2-7	NA
CASSLTGTGGLGYTF	15	TRBV5-1	TRBJ1-2	TRBD1
CASSKQAKAYEQYF	14	TRBV27	TRBJ2-7	NA
CASSLVGSGFIGYTF	15	TRBV5-1	TRBJ1-2	NA